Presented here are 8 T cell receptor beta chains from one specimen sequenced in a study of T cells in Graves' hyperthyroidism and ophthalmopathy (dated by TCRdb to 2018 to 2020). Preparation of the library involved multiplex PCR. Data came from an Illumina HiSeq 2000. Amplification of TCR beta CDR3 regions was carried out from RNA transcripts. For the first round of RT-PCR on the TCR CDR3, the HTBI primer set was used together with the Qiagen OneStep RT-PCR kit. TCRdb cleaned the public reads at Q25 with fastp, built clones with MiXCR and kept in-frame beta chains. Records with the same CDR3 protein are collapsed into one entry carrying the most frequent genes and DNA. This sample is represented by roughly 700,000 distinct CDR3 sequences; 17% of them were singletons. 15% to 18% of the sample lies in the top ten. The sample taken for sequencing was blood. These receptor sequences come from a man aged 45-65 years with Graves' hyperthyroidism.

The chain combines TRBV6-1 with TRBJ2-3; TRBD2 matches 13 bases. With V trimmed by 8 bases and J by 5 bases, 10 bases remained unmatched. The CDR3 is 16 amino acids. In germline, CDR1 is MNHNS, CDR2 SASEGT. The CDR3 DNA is TGTGCCAGCGGCAAAGGACTAGCGGGAGTTGGAGATACGCAGTATTTT. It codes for CASGKGLAGVGDTQYF.

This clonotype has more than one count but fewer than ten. DNA of the CDR3: TGTGCCAGCAGTTACTCGACGGTAGGATTCTACGAGCAGTACTTC. Residues: CASSYSTVGFYEQYF. The genes are TRBV6-5 and TRBJ2-7; D gene unclear. Trimming took off 0 bases at V and 3 bases at J, with 12 bases between the two ends. Per germline, CDR1 MNHEY and CDR2 SVGAGI. There are 15 residues in the CDR3.

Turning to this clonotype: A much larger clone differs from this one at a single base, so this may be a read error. CDR3 sequence: CASSLAGTAYDEQFF. CDR3 in DNA: TGTGCCAGCAGCTTGGCCGGGACAGCCTACGATGAGCAGTTCTTC. The chain couples TRBV5-5 to TRBJ2-1, with 7 nucleotides matching TRBD1. Germline loops: CDR1 SGHKS, CDR2 YYEKEE (reference sequence). The CDR3 consists of 15 residues.

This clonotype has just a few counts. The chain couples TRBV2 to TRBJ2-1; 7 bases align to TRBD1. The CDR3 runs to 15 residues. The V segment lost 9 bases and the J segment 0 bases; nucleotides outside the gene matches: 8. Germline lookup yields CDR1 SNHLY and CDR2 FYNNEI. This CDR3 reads CARTRDSSSYNEQFF. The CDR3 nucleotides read TGTGCCAGGACTCGGGACAGCAGCTCCTACAATGAGCAGTTCTTC.

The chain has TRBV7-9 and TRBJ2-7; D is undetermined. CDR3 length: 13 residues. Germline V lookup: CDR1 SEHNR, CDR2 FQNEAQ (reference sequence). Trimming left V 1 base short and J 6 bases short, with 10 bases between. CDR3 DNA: TGTGCCAGCAGCTTAGACGAAGTGGTCGAGCAGTACTTC. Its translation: CASSLDEVVEQYF.

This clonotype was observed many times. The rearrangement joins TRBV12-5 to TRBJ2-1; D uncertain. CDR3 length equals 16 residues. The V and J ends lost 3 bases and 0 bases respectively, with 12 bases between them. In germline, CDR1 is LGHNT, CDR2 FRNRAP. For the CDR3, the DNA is TGTGCTAGTGGTTTTCGATTTCCTAGCTCCTACAATGAGCAGTTCTTC. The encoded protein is CASGFRFPSSYNEQFF. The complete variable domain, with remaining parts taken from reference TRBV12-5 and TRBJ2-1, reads DARVTQTPRHKVTEMGQEVTMRCQPILGHNTVFWYRQTMMQGLELLAYFRNRAPLDDSGMPKDRFSAEMPDATLATLKIQPSEPRDSAVYFCASGFRFPSSYNEQFFGPGTRLTVL.

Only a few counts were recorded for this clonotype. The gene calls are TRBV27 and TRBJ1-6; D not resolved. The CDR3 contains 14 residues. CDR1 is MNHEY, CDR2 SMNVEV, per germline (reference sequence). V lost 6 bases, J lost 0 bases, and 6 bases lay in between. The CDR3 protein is CASRPGSYNSPLHF. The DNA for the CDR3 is TGTGCCAGCAGACCGGGCTCCTATAATTCACCCCTCCACTTT.

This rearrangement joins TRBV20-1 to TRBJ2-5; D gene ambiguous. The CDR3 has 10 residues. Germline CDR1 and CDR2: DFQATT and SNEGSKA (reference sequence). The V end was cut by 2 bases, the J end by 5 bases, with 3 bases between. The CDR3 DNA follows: TGCAGTGCTAGAAAGGAGACCCAGTACTTC. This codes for CSARKETQYF.